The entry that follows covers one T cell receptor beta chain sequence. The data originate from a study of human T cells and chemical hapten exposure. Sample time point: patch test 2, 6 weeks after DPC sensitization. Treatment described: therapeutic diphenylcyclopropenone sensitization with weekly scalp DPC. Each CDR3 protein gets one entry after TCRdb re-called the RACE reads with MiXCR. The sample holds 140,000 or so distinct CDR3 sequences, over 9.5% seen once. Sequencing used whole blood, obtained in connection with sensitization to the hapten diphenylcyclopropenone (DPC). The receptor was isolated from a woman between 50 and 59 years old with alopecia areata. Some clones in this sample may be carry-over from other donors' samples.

The CDR3 DNA follows: TGTGCCTCCGGAGGCTCCTCCCGCCAAAACATTCAGTACTTC. As protein: CASGGSSRQNIQYF. The chain has TRBV2 and TRBJ2-4; TRBD2 might be the D (5 bases). V was trimmed by 11 bases and J by 5 bases, leaving 19 bases between them. Germline V gene lookup returns CDR1 SNHLY and CDR2 FYNNEI. The CDR3 loop spans 14 amino acids. The full variable domain, its missing parts supplied by reference TRBV2 and TRBJ2-4, is EPEVTQTPSHQVTQMGQEVILRCVPISNHLYFYWYRQILGQKVEFLVSFYNNEISEKSEIFDDQFSVERPDGSNFTLKIRSTKLEDSAMYFCASGGSSRQNIQYFGAGTRLSVL.